This T cell receptor (beta chain) was identified in a study of T-cell reconstitution after alpha-beta-depleted transplantation in children (dated by TCRdb to 2016 to 2017). A note on the overall study: The study quantitatively tracked T-cell immune reconstitution after TCRalphabeta/CD19-depleted allogeneic hematopoietic cell transplantation in children using TCR repertoire profiling. General study outcomes and caveats: Hyperexpanded clone frequencies declined over subsequent months; after one year, T-cell counts and TCRbeta diversity were mostly attributed to newly produced T cells. The apparently early alphabetaT-cell count recovery about two months after transplant was reportedly dependent on only several hundred rapidly expanded clones derived from non-depleted graft cells. In some patients, the high TCRbeta diversity seen at day 60 was put down to recipient T cells and intrathymic progenitors that had survived conditioning.

In the germline V gene (reference sequence), CDR1 corresponds to LNHNV and CDR2 to YYDKDF. Between the V and J ends, shortened by 5 bases and 9 bases respectively, the junction contains 17 bases. The CDR3, cysteine through phenylalanine, is 14 amino acids long. CDR3 DNA only is kept here, 42 bases in frame from base 1. On this clonotype: What antigen it recognizes has not been identified. Nothing much larger sits one base from this clone, and base qualities are not available.

Reading the label with the study, this specimen's treatment or condition is: allogeneic hematopoietic cell transplantation with graft depleted of TCRalphabeta T cells and CD19 B cells. The children who served as transplant recipients had been given grafts of TCRalphabeta/CD19-depleted allogeneic hematopoietic cells. Libraries were made using PCR. For sequencing, an Illumina HiSeq 2500 was employed. TCR libraries were prepared with molecular barcoding, using unique molecular identifiers to normalize TCRbeta repertoire quantification. TCRdb trimmed the raw reads at Q25, called clones with MiXCR and kept productive beta chains. Identical CDR3 proteins give one entry, which carries the most common genes and DNA. The table for this sample lists around 490,000 distinct CDR3 sequences; 10% to 12% of them were counted only once. The ten largest clones capture 13% to 15% of the sample.

The material was PBMCs, mostly from graft donor cells, obtained 180 days after TCRalphabeta/CD19-depleted stem cell transplant. The receptor's source is a female patient under 10 years old who had a stem cell transplant for aplastic anemia, so the T cells may come from the graft donor. The V and J segments used are TRBV15 and TRBJ2-1, with TRBD2 tentatively as D gene (6 bases match). Here the CDR3 is given as CATSGAGMEGEQFF. The nucleotides are TGTGCCACCAGCGGGGCGGGAATGGAAGGTGAGCAGTTCTTC.